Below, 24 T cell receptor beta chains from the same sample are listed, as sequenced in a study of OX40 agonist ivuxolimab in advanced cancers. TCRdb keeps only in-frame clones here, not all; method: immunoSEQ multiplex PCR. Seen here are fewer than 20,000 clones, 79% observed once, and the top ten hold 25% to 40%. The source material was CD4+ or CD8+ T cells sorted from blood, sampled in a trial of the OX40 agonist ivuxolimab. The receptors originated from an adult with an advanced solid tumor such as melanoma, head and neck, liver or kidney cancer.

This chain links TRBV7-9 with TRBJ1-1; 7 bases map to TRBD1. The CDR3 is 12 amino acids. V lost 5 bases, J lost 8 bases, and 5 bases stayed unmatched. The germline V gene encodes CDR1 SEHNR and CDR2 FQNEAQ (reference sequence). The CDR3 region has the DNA TGTGCCAGCAGCCACGAGGACAGGGAAGCTTTCTTT. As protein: CASSHEDREAFF.

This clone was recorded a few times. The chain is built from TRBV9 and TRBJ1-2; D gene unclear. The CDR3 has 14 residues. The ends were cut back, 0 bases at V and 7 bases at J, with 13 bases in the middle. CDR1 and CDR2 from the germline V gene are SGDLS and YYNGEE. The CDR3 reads CASSVGTEEFGYTF. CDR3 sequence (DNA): TGTGCCAGCAGCGTAGGGACGGAAGAGTTTGGCTACACCTTC.

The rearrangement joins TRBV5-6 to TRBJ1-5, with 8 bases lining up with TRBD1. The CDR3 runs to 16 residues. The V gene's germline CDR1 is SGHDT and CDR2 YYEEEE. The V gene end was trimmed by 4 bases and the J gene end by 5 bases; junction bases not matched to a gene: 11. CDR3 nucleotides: TGTGCCAGCAGCGGGACCGGGACAGGCCCTTATCAGCCCCAGCATTTT. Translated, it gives CASSGTGTGPYQPQHF. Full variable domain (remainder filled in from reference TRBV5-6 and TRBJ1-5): DAGVTQSPTHLIKTRGQQVTLRCSPKSGHDTVSWYQQALGQGPQFIFQYYEEEERQRGNFPDRFSGHQFPNYSSELNVNALLLGDSALYLCASSGTGTGPYQPQHFGDGTRLSIL.

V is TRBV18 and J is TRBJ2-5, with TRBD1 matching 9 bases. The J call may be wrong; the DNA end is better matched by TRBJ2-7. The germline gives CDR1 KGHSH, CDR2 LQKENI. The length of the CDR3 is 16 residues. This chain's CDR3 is CASSPVRTGVGYEQYF. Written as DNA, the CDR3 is TGTGCCAGCTCACCAGTGAGGACAGGGGTAGGGTACGAGCAGTACTTC.

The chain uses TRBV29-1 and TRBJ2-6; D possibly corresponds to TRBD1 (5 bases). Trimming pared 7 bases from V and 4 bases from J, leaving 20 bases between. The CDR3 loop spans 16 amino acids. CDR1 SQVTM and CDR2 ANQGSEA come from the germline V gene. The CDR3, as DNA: TGCAGCGCTTGGACACGAAGCCCTCTGGGGGCCAACGTCCTGACTTTC. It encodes CSAWTRSPLGANVLTF.

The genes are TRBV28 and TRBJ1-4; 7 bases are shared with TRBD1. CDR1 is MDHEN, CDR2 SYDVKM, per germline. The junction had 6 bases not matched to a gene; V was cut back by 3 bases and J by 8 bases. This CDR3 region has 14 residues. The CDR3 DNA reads TGTGCCAGCAGTTTGACACAGGGGACCGAAAAACTGTTTTTT. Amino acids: CASSLTQGTEKLFF.

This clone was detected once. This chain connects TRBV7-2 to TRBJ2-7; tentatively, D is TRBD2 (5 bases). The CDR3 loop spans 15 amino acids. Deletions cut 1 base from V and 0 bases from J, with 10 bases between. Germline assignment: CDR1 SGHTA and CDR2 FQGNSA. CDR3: CASSLELGGSYEQYF. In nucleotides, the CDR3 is TGTGCCAGCAGCTTAGAACTAGGAGGCTCCTACGAGCAGTACTTC.

The CDR3 region has the DNA TGCAGCGTCGGGGGGACGGACAGCTATGGCTACACCTTC. It specifies CSVGGTDSYGYTF. V is TRBV29-1 and J is TRBJ1-2; D may be TRBD1 (6 bases). CDR3 length equals 13 residues. CDR1 and CDR2 from the germline V gene are SQVTM and ANQGSEA. V lost 6 bases and J 4 bases, leaving 15 bases between the germline ends.

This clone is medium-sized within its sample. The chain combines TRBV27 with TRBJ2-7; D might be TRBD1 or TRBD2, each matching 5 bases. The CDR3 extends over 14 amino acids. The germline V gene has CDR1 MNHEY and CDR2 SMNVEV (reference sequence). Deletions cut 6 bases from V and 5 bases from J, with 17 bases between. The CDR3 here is CASSHGGMLNEQYF. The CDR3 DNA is TGTGCCAGCAGCCATGGGGGAATGCTCAACGAGCAGTACTTC.

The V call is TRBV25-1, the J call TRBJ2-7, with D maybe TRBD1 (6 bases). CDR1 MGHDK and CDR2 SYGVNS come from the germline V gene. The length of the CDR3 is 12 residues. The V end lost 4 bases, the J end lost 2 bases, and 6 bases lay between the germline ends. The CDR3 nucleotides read TGTGCCAGCAGTGGGACAGCCTACGAGCAGTACTTC. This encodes CASSGTAYEQYF.

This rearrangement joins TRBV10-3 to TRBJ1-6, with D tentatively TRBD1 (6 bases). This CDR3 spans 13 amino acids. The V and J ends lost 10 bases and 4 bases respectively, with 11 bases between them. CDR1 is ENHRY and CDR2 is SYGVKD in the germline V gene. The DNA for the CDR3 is TGTGCCAGTAAAGACAGGTATAATTCACCCCTCCACTTT. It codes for CASKDRYNSPLHF.

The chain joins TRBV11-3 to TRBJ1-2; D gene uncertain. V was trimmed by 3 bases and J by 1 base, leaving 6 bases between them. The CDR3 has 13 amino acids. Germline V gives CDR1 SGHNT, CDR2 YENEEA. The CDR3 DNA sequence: TGTGCCAGCAGCTTGGGGTTTAACTATGGCTACACCTTC. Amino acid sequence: CASSLGFNYGYTF.

The CDR3 DNA sequence: TGTGCCAGCAGCCCGGAGTGGTCCAAACTACTGAACACTGAAGCTTTCTTT. Translated: CASSPEWSKLLNTEAFF. This rearrangement joins TRBV7-8 to TRBJ1-1; no clear D. The CDR3 sequence is 17 residues long. Germline values: CDR1 SGHVS, CDR2 FQNEAQ. The ends were cut back, 5 bases at V and 0 bases at J, with 19 bases in the middle.

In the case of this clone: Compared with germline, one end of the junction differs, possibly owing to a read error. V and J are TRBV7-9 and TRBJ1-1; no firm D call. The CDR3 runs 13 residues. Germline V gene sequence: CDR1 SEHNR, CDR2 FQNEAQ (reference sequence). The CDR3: CASSKSANPEAFF. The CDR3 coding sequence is TGTGCCAGCAGCAAATCAGCGAACCCTGAAGCTTTCTTT.

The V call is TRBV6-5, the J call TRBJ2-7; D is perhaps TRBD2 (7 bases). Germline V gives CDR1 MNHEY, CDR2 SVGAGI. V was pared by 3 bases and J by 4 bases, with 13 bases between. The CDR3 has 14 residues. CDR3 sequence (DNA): TGTGCCAGCAGTTATTTTGAGGGGGGGTACGAGCAGTACTTC. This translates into CASSYFEGGYEQYF.

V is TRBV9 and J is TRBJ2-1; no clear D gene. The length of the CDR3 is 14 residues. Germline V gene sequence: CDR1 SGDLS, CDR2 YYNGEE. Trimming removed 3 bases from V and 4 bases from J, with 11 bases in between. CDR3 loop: CASSGDSVYNEQFF. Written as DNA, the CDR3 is TGTGCCAGCAGCGGTGATTCGGTGTACAATGAGCAGTTCTTC.

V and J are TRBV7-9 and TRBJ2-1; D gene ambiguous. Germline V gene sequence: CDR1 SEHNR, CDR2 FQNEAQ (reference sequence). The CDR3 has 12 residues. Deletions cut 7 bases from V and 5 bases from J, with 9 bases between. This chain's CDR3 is CASIFENNEQFF. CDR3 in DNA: TGTGCCAGCATATTCGAGAACAATGAGCAGTTCTTC.

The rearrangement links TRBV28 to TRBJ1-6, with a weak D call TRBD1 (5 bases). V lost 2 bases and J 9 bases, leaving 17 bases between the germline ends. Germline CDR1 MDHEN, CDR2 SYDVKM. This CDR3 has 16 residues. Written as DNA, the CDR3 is TGTGCCAGCAGTTTACGGGGTACCGGGGCTTTTTCACCCCTCCACTTT. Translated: CASSLRGTGAFSPLHF.

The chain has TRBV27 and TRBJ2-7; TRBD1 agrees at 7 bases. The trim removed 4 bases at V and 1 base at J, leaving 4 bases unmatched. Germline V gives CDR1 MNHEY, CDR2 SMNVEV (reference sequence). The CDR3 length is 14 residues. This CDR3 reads CASSWGQSSYEQYF. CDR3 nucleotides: TGTGCCAGCAGTTGGGGACAGAGTTCCTACGAGCAGTACTTC.

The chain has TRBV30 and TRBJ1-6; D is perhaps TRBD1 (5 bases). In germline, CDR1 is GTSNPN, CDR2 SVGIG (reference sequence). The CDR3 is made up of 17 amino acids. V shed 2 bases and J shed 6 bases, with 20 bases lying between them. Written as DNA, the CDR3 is TGTGCCTGGAGTCCAACTTCGGTCCAGGGACTTAATTCACCCCTCCACTTT. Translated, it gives CAWSPTSVQGLNSPLHF.

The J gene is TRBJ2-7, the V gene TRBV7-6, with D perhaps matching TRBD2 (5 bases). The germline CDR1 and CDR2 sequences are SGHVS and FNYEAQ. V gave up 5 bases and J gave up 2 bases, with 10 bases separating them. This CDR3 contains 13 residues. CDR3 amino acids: CASSLPGAYEQYF. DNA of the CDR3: TGTGCCAGCAGCCTCCCCGGGGCCTACGAGCAGTACTTC.

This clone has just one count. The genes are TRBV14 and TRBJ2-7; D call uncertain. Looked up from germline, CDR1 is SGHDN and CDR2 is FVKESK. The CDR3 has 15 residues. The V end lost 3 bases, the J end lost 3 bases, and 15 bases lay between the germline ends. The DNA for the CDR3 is TGTGCCAGCAGCCACCCGGCAGGTCTAGGCTACGAGCAGTACTTC. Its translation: CASSHPAGLGYEQYF.

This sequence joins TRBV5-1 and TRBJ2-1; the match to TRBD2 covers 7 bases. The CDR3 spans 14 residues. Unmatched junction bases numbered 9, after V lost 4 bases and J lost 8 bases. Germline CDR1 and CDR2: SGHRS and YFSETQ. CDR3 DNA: TGCGCCAGCAGCGCCGGGACTAATATCTATGAGCAGTTCTTC. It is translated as CASSAGTNIYEQFF.

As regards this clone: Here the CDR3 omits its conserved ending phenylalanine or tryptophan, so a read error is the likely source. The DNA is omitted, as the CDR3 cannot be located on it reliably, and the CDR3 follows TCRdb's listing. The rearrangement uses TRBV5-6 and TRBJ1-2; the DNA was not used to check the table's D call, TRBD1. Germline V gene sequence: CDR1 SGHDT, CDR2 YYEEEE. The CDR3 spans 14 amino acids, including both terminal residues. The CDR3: CASSLANYGTASRL.